This T cell receptor beta chain stems from a study of T cell changes during pregnancy in multiple sclerosis. Germline V gene sequence: CDR1 SGHDN, CDR2 FVKESK. The CDR3 is made up of 14 amino acids. The germline V and J ends were trimmed by 0 bases and 13 bases, with 17 bases remaining between them. The table came from immunoSEQ multiplex PCR; TCRdb's copy has only in-frame clones and leaves some out. The data hold about 38,000 clones, with around nine tenths observed a single time. The sequence was obtained from a female donor in good health, enrolled as a control in a pregnancy study. This specimen consisted of CD4+ T cells from peripheral blood mononuclear cells, obtained after pregnancy. This chain joins TRBV14 and TRBJ2-3, with a tentative D call TRBD2 (7 bases). Here the CDR3 DNA reads TGTGCCAGCAGCCAAGATTTGGGGGGGCGCGAGAAGTATTTT. Encoded protein: CASSQDLGGREKYF.